Shown below are 25 T cell receptor beta chains from a single sample sequenced in a study of cytomegalovirus exposure and HLA in healthy donors (dated by TCRdb to between 2016 and 2019). Library method: the immunoSEQ multiplex PCR assay. A mixture of 60 forward primers for TCR Vbeta segments and 13 reverse primers for TCR Jbeta segments was used in the multiplex PCR. TCRdb provides this immuneACCESS table in a form limited to in-frame rearrangements. Some clones are lacking; in checked studies, under half of them reflect an unresolved V gene, and why the rest are absent is not known. The sample table records about 170,000 clones; around 80% of these occur just once. The ten top clones hold roughly 1.6% of the sample. The specimen was PBMCs. The receptor set was obtained from a girl between 10 and 17 years old in good health and CMV-seropositive.

The chain couples TRBV27 to TRBJ2-7, with D uncertain. Germline loops: CDR1 MNHEY, CDR2 SMNVEV (reference sequence). Trimming shortened V by 5 bases and J by 3 bases, and 14 bases separated the two germline ends. The CDR3 is 14 residues long. CDR3 amino acids: CASSRLSEDYEQYF. The CDR3 DNA is TGTGCCAGCAGTAGGCTCTCAGAGGACTACGAGCAGTACTTC.

V usage is TRBV4-1 and J usage is TRBJ1-1, with D possibly TRBD1 on 5 matching bases. Germline assignment: CDR1 MGHRA and CDR2 YSYEKL. The CDR3 is made up of 13 amino acids. Trimming stripped 4 bases from V and 4 bases from J, with 10 bases between. The CDR3 DNA reads TGCGCCAGCAGCCGGGGGGGAACCACTGAAGCTTTCTTT. Translating it yields CASSRGGTTEAFF.

The J gene is TRBJ2-5, the V gene TRBV2, with D possibly being TRBD2 (5 bases). V shed 5 bases and J shed 4 bases, with 14 bases lying between them. This CDR3 spans 14 amino acids. Germline CDR1 SNHLY, CDR2 FYNNEI. This chain's CDR3 is CASSPGLARETQYF. DNA of the CDR3: TGTGCCAGCAGTCCCGGACTGGCTAGAGAGACCCAGTACTTC.

This clone occurred once. This chain joins TRBV27 and TRBJ2-1; 7 nucleotides align to TRBD2. The V segment lost 0 bases and the J segment 8 bases; nucleotides outside the gene matches: 10. Germline CDR1 reads MNHEY; CDR2 reads SMNVEV (reference sequence). The CDR3 contains 16 residues. CDR3 nucleotides: TGTGCCAGCAGTTTATCCTTGTCCGGACTAGTCGATGAGCAGTTCTTC. This translates into CASSLSLSGLVDEQFF.

This chain uses TRBV11-3 with TRBJ2-1, with 8 bases that match TRBD2. Germline V gene lookup returns CDR1 SGHNT and CDR2 YENEEA. CDR3 size: 13 residues. With 4 bases clipped from V and 7 bases from J, the junction kept 3 bases outside the gene matches. The CDR3 protein is CASSYGTRNEQFF. In DNA, the CDR3 is TGTGCCAGCAGCTACGGGACTAGGAATGAGCAGTTCTTC.

The rearrangement joins TRBV29-1 to TRBJ2-7; 9 bases line up with TRBD1. Trimming removed 4 bases from V and 6 bases from J; junction bases left unmatched: 13. This CDR3 has 15 residues. The germline CDR1 and CDR2 sequences are SQVTM and ANQGSEA. The CDR3, as DNA: TGCAGCGTTGTTGGTTTCCCCCTGACAGGGGGCGAGCAGTACTTC. Its translation: CSVVGFPLTGGEQYF.

The chain carries TRBV7-3 and TRBJ2-7, with D perhaps matching TRBD2 (5 bases). This CDR3 contains 12 residues. Trimming shortened V by 3 bases and J by 7 bases, and 10 bases separated the two germline ends. Germline V gene sequence: CDR1 SGHTA, CDR2 FQGTGA. This CDR3 is CASSFSGGEQYF. The CDR3 coding sequence is TGTGCCAGCAGCTTTTCAGGCGGGGAGCAGTACTTC.

The chain recombines TRBV9 with TRBJ2-3; D unresolved. This CDR3 contains 13 residues. Per the germline V gene, CDR1 is SGDLS and CDR2 is YYNGEE. Trimming left V 1 base short and J 1 base short, with 4 bases between. DNA of the CDR3: TGTGCCAGCAGCGTAAGCGGCACAGATACGCAGTATTTT. Its translation: CASSVSGTDTQYF.

The rearrangement joins TRBV6-1 to TRBJ2-3, with D hard to call. Germline V gene sequence: CDR1 MNHNS, CDR2 SASEGT. This CDR3 comprises 13 residues. V was clipped by 6 bases and J by 0 bases, with 7 bases between them. For the CDR3, the DNA is TGTGCCAGCAGACTGATTAGCACAGATACGCAGTATTTT. Protein product: CASRLISTDTQYF.

This clone was detected only a few times. The CDR3 DNA sequence: TGCGCCAGCAGCTCCTCCATAGCGGGAGTTTCCTACAATGAGCAGTTCTTC. Amino acids: CASSSSIAGVSYNEQFF. The chain has TRBV5-1 and TRBJ2-1, with 9 bases aligning to TRBD2. V trimming: 3 bases; J trimming: 1 base; junction bases outside the gene matches: 8. Per germline, CDR1 SGHRS and CDR2 YFSETQ. The CDR3 loop spans 17 amino acids.

This chain joins TRBV2 and TRBJ1-1, with D unresolved. The CDR3 loop spans 12 amino acids. V dropped 8 bases and J dropped 1 base, with 8 bases sitting between them. The germline CDR1 and CDR2 sequences are SNHLY and FYNNEI. CDR3 loop: CASSRENTEAFF. The CDR3 bases are TGTGCCAGCTCGAGAGAGAACACTGAAGCTTTCTTT.

The CDR3 reads CASTTSGRPVETQYF. The CDR3 DNA reads TGTGCCAGCACGACGAGCGGGAGGCCTGTAGAGACCCAGTACTTC. The rearrangement uses TRBV6-6 and TRBJ2-5; 9 positions match TRBD2. The J segment lost 4 bases and the V segment lost 7 bases, leaving 10 bases of the junction unmatched. The length of the CDR3 is 15 residues. Germline V CDR1 and CDR2: MNHNY, SVGAGI (reference sequence).

CDR3 amino acids: CATGTSGTYNEQFF. CDR3 coding DNA: TGTGCCACCGGGACTAGCGGGACCTACAATGAGCAGTTCTTC. This chain connects TRBV28 to TRBJ2-1, with 13 bases fitting TRBD2. V shed 10 bases and J 2 bases; nucleotides not matched to a gene: 2. The CDR3 has 14 amino acids. The V gene's germline CDR1 is MDHEN and CDR2 SYDVKM.

This chain connects TRBV6-1 to TRBJ1-1, with a possible D match to TRBD1 (6 bases). The germline gives CDR1 MNHNS, CDR2 SASEGT. CDR3 length: 15 residues. The ends were cut back, 6 bases at V and 8 bases at J, with 22 bases in the middle. CDR3: CASSRETTGPIEAFF. CDR3 bases: TGTGCCAGCAGCCGGGAAACGACAGGCCCAATCGAAGCTTTCTTT.

This chain connects TRBV28 to TRBJ2-7; possible D gene TRBD2, 5 bases. Germline values: CDR1 MDHEN, CDR2 SYDVKM. The CDR3 consists of 12 residues. The V end was cut by 5 bases, the J end by 3 bases, with 8 bases between. Here the CDR3 DNA reads TGTGCCAGCAGTCCACTAGTCTACGAGCAGTACTTC. It translates to CASSPLVYEQYF.

The rearrangement links TRBV6-5 to TRBJ1-1; TRBD1 aligns across 7 bases. Germline assignment: CDR1 MNHEY and CDR2 SVGAGI. The CDR3 has 14 residues. J was trimmed by 3 bases and V by 0 bases; bases with no gene match: 1. The CDR3 coding sequence is TGTGCCAGCAGTTACTCGACAGGGTACACTGAAGCTTTCTTT. This gives the protein CASSYSTGYTEAFF.

The V and J genes are TRBV9 and TRBJ2-5, with a possible D match to TRBD2 (5 bases). V lost 3 bases to trimming and J lost 5 bases, with 5 bases between them. Germline V gene data show CDR1 as SGDLS and CDR2 as YYNGEE. The length of the CDR3 is 11 residues. The CDR3 loop reads CASSGGETQYF. The CDR3 region has the DNA TGTGCCAGCAGCGGAGGGGAGACCCAGTACTTC. The full variable domain, in which reference TRBV9 and TRBJ2-5 provide the parts outside the CDR3, is DSGVTQTPKHLITATGQRVTLRCSPRSGDLSVYWYQQSLDQGLQFLIQYYNGEERAKGNILERFSAQQFPDLHSELNLSSLELGDSALYFCASSGGETQYFGPGTRLLVL.

The J gene is TRBJ2-3, the V gene TRBV2; D might be TRBD1 (5 bases). The ends were cut back, 7 bases at V and 4 bases at J, with 15 bases in the middle. CDR3 length: 14 residues. CDR1 SNHLY and CDR2 FYNNEI come from the germline V gene. CDR3 sequence reads: CASTRQGDADTQYF. CDR3 sequence (DNA): TGTGCCAGCACCCGGCAGGGCGACGCAGATACGCAGTATTTT.

This clone was counted only a few times. The CDR3 DNA follows: TGTGCCAGCAGCGTGGACAGGGGGGTTGAAAAACTGTTTTTT. This codes for CASSVDRGVEKLFF. The rearrangement joins TRBV2 to TRBJ1-4, with 10 bases lining up with TRBD1. Germline assignment: CDR1 SNHLY and CDR2 FYNNEI. The CDR3 totals 14 residues. Germline trimming cut 6 bases from V and 7 bases from J; bases unmatched to any gene: 5.

This rearrangement joins TRBV5-1 to TRBJ1-2; D ambiguous. The germline V gene has CDR1 SGHRS and CDR2 YFSETQ. CDR3 length equals 12 residues. The V and J ends lost 1 base and 8 bases respectively, with 9 bases between them. The CDR3 DNA follows: TGCGCCAGCAGCTTGAGAGGGAGCGGCTACACCTTC. Amino acid sequence: CASSLRGSGYTF.

J is TRBJ1-1 and V is TRBV30, with D perhaps matching TRBD1 (5 bases). The V gene's germline CDR1 is GTSNPN and CDR2 SVGIG (reference sequence). Deletions cut 2 bases from V and 1 base from J, with 32 bases between. This CDR3 region has 21 residues. This chain's CDR3 is CAWSRPWDGYSPGGTNTEAFF. CDR3 sequence (DNA): TGTGCCTGGAGTCGGCCCTGGGACGGCTACTCTCCGGGGGGGACGAACACTGAAGCTTTCTTT.

This clone was counted a single time. V and J are TRBV19 and TRBJ2-6; TRBD2 might be the D (5 bases). V lost 3 bases and J lost 0, with 9 bases in between. This CDR3 is built from 16 residues. The V gene's germline CDR1 is LNHDA and CDR2 SQIVND (reference sequence). The CDR3 DNA reads as TGTGCCAGTAGTATTAGTGGGAGCTCTGGGGCCAACGTCCTGACTTTC. Protein product: CASSISGSSGANVLTF.

The rearrangement uses TRBV28 and TRBJ1-5, with D tentatively TRBD1 (6 bases). Per germline, CDR1 MDHEN and CDR2 SYDVKM. Trimming shortened V by 3 bases and J by 1 base, and 13 bases separated the two germline ends. The CDR3 runs 16 residues. The CDR3 coding sequence is TGTGCCAGCAGTTTGGTACAGGGTCGAAGCAATCAGCCCCAGCATTTT. This translates into CASSLVQGRSNQPQHF.

The V call is TRBV7-2, the J call TRBJ2-7; 10 bases align to TRBD2. Looked up from germline, CDR1 is SGHTA and CDR2 is FQGNSA. Trimming at V came to 6 bases and at J to 4 bases, leaving 9 bases not matched to a gene. The CDR3 extends over 15 amino acids. CDR3 sequence (DNA): TGTGCCAGCAGAGCAGCTAGCGGGGGATTTTACGAGCAGTACTTC. It yields the protein CASRAASGGFYEQYF.

The chain is built from TRBV28 and TRBJ2-7, with 7 bases that match TRBD2. From germline, CDR1 is MDHEN and CDR2 SYDVKM. With 6 bases clipped from V and 0 bases from J, the junction kept 5 bases outside the gene matches. The CDR3 loop spans 14 amino acids. For the CDR3, the DNA is TGTGCCAGCAGAGAGCGGGAAAGCTCCTACGAGCAGTACTTC. It specifies CASRERESSYEQYF.